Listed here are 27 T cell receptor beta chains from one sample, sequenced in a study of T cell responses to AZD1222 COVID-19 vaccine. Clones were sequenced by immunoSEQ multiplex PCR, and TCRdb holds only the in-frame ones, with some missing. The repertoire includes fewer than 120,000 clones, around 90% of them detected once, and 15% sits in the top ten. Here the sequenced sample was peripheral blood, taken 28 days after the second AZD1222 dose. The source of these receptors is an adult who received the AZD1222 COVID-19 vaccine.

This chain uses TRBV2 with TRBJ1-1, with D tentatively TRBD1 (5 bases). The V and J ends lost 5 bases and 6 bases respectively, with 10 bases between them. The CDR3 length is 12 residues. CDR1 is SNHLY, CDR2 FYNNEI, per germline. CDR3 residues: CASSSQTAEAFF. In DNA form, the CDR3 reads TGTGCCAGCAGTTCCCAGACAGCTGAAGCTTTCTTT.

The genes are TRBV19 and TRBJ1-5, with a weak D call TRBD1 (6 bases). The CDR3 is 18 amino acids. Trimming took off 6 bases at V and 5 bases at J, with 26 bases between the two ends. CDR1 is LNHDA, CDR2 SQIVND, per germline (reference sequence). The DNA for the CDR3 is TGTGCCAGTAGCGCGAACACACAGGGAAGGTCATGGCATCAGCCCCAGCATTTT. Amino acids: CASSANTQGRSWHQPQHF.

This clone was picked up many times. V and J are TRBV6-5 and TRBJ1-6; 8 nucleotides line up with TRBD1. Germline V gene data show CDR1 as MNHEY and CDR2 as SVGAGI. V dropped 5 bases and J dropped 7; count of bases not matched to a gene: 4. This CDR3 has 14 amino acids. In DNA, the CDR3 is TGTGCCAGCAGTACACAGGGGGAGAATTCACCCCTCCACTTT. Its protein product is CASSTQGENSPLHF.

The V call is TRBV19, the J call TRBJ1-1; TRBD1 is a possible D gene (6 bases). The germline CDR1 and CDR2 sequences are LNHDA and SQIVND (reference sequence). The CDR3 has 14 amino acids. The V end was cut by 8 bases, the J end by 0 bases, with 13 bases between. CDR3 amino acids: CASLQGSMNTEAFF. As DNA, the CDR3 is TGTGCCAGTTTACAGGGCAGCATGAACACTGAAGCTTTCTTT.

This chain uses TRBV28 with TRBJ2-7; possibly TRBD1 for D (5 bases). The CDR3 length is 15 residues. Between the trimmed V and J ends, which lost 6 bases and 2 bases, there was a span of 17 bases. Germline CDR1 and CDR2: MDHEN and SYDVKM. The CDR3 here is CASRIGAYPTYEQYF. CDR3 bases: TGTGCCAGCAGGATAGGGGCTTATCCCACCTACGAGCAGTACTTC.

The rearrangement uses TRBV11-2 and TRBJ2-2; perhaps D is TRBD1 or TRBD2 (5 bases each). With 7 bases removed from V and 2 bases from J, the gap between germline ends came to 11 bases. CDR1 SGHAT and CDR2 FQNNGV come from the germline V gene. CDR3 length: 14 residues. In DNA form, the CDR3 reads TGTGCCAGCAAGGGACCGATAAACACCGGGGAGCTGTTTTTT. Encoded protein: CASKGPINTGELFF.

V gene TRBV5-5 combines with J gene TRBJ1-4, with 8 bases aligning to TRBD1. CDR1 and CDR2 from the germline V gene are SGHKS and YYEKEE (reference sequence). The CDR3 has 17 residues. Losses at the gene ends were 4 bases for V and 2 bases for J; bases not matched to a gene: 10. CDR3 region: CASSPTGQGGTNEKLFF. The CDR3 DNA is TGTGCCAGCAGCCCGACTGGACAGGGAGGCACTAATGAAAAACTGTTTTTT.

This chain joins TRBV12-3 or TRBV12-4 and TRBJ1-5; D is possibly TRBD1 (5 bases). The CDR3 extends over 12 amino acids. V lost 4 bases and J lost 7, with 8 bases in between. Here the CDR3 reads CASSSQGQPQHF. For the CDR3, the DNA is TGTGCCAGCAGTTCGCAGGGCCAGCCCCAGCATTTT.

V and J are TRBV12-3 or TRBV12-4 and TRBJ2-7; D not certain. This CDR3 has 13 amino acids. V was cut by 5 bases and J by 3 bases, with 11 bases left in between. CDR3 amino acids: CASSPYLSYEQYF. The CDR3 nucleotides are TGTGCCAGCAGTCCTTACCTGAGCTACGAGCAGTACTTC.

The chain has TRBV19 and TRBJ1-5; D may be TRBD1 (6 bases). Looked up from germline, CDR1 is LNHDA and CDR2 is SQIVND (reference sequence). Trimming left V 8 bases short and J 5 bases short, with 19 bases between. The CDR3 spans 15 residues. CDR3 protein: CASAVGGQSYQPQHF. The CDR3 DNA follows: TGTGCCAGTGCAGTTGGAGGACAGTCTTATCAGCCCCAGCATTTT. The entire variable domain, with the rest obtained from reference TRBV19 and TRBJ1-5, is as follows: DGGITQSPKYLFRKEGQNVTLSCEQNLNHDAMYWYRQDPGQGLRLIYYSQIVNDFQKGDIAEGYSVSREKKESFPLTVTSAQKNPTAFYLCASAVGGQSYQPQHFGDGTRLSIL.

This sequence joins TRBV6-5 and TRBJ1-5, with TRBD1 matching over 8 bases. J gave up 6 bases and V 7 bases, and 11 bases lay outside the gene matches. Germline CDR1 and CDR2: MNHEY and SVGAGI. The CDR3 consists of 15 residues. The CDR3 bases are TGTGCCAGCACCTTTTACGCGACAGGGGTTCAGCCCCAGCATTTT. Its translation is CASTFYATGVQPQHF.

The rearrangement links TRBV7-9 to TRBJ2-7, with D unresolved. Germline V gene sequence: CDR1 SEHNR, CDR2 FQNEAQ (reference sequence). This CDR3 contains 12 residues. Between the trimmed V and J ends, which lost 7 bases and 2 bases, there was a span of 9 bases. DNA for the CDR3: TGTGCCAGCATCGACGGTACCTACGAGCAGTACTTC. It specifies CASIDGTYEQYF.

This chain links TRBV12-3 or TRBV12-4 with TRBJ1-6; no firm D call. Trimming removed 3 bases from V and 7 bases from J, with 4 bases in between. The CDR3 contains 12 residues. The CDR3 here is CASSFGNSPLHF. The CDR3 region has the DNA TGTGCCAGCAGTTTCGGGAATTCACCCCTCCACTTT.

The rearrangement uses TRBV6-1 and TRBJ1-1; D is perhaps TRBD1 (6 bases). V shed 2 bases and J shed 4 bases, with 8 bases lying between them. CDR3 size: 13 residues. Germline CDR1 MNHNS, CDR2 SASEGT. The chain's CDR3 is CASSERGGTEAFF. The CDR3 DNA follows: TGTGCCAGCAGTGAAAGAGGGGGCACTGAAGCTTTCTTT.

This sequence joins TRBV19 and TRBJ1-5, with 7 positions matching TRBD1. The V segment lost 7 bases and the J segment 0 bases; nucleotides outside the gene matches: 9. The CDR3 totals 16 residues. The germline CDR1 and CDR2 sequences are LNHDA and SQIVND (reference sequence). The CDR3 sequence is CASNRDSLYSNQPQHF. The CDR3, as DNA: TGTGCCAGTAACCGGGACAGCCTCTATAGCAATCAGCCCCAGCATTTT.

DNA for the CDR3: TGTGCCAGCAGCTTAAAGGCTCGGGTAGGCGCTTTCTTT. Translating gives CASSLKARVGAFF. The J gene is TRBJ1-1, the V gene TRBV11-3; D call uncertain. V was cut by 2 bases and J by 11 bases, with 15 bases left in between. This CDR3 spans 13 amino acids. Looked up from germline, CDR1 is SGHNT and CDR2 is YENEEA. The complete variable domain, with remaining parts taken from reference TRBV11-3 and TRBJ1-1, reads EAGVVQSPRYKIIEKKQPVAFWCNPISGHNTLYWYLQNLGQGPELLIRYENEEAVDDSQLPKDRFSAERLKGVDSTLKIQPAELGDSAVYLCASSLKARVGAFFGQGTRLTVV.

For the CDR3, the DNA is TGTGCCAGCAGCCAAGATGAACAGTTAGTCAATGAGCAGTTCTTC. Its protein product is CASSQDEQLVNEQFF. The V call is TRBV4-2, the J call TRBJ2-1; D is undetermined. This CDR3 region has 15 residues. CDR1 and CDR2 (germline): LGHNA, YNFKEQ. The ends were cut back, 0 bases at V and 6 bases at J, with 12 bases in the middle.

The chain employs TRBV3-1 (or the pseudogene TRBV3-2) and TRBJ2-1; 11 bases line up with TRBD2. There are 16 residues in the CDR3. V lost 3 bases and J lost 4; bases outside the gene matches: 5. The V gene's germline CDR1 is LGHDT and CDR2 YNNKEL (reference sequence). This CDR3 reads CASSHLLAGGYNEQFF. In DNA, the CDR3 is TGTGCCAGCAGCCACCTTCTAGCGGGAGGTTACAATGAGCAGTTCTTC.

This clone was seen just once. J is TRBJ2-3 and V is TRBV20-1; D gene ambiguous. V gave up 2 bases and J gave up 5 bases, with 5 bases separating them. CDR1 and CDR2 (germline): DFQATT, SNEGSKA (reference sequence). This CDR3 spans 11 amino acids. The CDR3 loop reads CSARKEDTQYF. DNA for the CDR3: TGCAGTGCTAGAAAGGAAGATACGCAGTATTTT.

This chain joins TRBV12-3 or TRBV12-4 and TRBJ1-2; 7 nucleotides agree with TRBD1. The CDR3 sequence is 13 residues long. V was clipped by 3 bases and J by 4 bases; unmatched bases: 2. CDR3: CASSLDRTYGYTF. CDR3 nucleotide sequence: TGTGCCAGCAGTTTGGACAGGACCTATGGCTACACCTTC.

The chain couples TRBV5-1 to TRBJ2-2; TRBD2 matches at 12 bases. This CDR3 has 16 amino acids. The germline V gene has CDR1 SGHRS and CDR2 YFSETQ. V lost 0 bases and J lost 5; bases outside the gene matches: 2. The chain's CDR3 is CASSLAGLAGTGELFF. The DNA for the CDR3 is TGCGCCAGCAGCTTGGCCGGACTAGCGGGGACCGGGGAGCTGTTTTTT.

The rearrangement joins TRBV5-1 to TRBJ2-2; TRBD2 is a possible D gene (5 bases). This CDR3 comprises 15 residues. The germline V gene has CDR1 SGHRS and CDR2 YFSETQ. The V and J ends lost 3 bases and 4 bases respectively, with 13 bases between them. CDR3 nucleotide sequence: TGCGCCAGCAGCTCGAGCGGCGGAGCCACCGGGGAGCTGTTTTTT. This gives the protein CASSSSGGATGELFF.

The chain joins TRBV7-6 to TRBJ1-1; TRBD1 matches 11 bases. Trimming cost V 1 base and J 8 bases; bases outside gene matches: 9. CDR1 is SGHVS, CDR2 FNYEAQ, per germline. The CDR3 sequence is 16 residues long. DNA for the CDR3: TGTGCCAGCAGCTTAGAGGCTGGACAGGGGGCTGCAGAAGCTTTCTTT. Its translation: CASSLEAGQGAAEAFF.

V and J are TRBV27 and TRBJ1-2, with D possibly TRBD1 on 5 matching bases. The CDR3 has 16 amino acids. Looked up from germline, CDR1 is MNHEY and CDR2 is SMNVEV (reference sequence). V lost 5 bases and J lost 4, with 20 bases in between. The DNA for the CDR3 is TGTGCCAGCAGTCCCTGGGGGACCGGGAAGAGCTATGGCTACACCTTC. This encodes CASSPWGTGKSYGYTF.

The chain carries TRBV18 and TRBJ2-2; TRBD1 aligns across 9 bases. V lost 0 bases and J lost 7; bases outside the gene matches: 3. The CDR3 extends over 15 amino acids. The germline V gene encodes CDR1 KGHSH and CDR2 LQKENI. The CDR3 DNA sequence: TGTGCCAGCTCACCACCCACAGGGGGCGTCGGGGAGCTGTTTTTT. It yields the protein CASSPPTGGVGELFF.

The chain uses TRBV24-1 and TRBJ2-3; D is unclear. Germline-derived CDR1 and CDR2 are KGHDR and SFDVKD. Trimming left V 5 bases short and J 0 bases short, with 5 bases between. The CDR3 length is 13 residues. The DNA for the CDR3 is TGTGCCACCAGTGTCGGAAGCACAGATACGCAGTATTTT. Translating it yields CATSVGSTDTQYF.

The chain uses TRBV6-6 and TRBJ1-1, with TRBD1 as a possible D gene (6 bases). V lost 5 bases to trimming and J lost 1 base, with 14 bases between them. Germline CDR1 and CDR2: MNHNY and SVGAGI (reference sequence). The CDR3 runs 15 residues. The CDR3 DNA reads TGTGCCAGCAGTCCTGGCAGGGGTTCGAACACTGAAGCTTTCTTT. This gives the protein CASSPGRGSNTEAFF.